This T cell receptor (beta chain) was obtained from a study of identifying expanded T cells in peripheral blood. TCRdb's copy holds only in-frame clones and misses some; the assay was immunoSEQ multiplex PCR. The sample consists of about 78,000 clones, 84% of them appearing once. CDR3 length: 15 residues. The V end lost 0 bases, the J end lost 0 bases, and 6 bases lay between the germline ends. Germline CDR1 LGHNA, CDR2 YNFKEQ. V gene TRBV4-2 combines with J gene TRBJ1-3, with D uncertain. The receptor was derived from a person between 18 and 75 years old in good health. The sample comprised blood. The CDR3, as DNA: TGTGCCAGCAGCCAAGATCACTCCTCTGGAAACACCATATATTTT. It specifies CASSQDHSSGNTIYF.